The present TCR beta chain was sequenced within a study of regulatory T cells in long-lasting Graves disease. Study-level results: Comparison showed that persistent patients shared more public clonotypes (about 2,700) than new patients (approximately 1,000).

Time point meaning: persistent/refractory GD, antithyroid drugs over 5 years with positive TRAb. Extracted RNA from PBMCs served as the source of the TCR library. EDTA tubes held Nine milliliters of peripheral blood from each patient. About this clonotype itself: Its target is unknown.

In germline, CDR1 is MGHRA, CDR2 YSYEKL. Trimming removed 0 bases from V and 1 base from J, with 4 bases in between. This CDR3 comprises 14 residues. With iRepertoire HTBI primers and Arm-PCR of CDR3 regions, TCR beta libraries were built. TCRdb re-called the multiplex PCR reads through MiXCR, storing one row per CDR3 protein. The sample records some 280,000 distinct CDR3 sequences, around 23% being singletons. Source: peripheral blood mononuclear cells (PBMCs), taken when the disease was refractory, from a patient treated with antithyroid drugs. The origin of this receptor is a female donor with Graves disease. The chain recombines TRBV4-1 with TRBJ2-1; D uncertain. The CDR3 is CASSQDLSYNEQFF. The DNA for the CDR3 is TGCGCCAGCAGCCAAGACCTGTCCTACAATGAGCAGTTCTTC.